This T cell receptor (beta chain) was recovered during a study of cytomegalovirus exposure and HLA in healthy donors (dated by TCRdb to 2017 to 2019). Broadly, across the study: An earlier analysis of approximately 600 of the donors reported about 290 Gb of sequence data and 117 million unique TCR beta sequences from about 200 million T cells. Roughly 320 gigabases of sequencing data and 75 million to 85 million unique TCR sequences made up an early release that covered approximately 650 HLA-typed donors. Among the roughly 430 genotyped donors, approximately 77% belonged to the genetic ancestry cluster associated with self-reported Caucasian donors. The study aimed to test whether signatures of past pathogen exposure could be identified by cataloging public T cell receptors. The study profiled the T cell repertoires of around 700 subjects by immunosequencing and related them to cytomegalovirus serostatus. Along with the approximately 600-subject first cohort, a separate validation cohort of over a hundred different subjects was used. High-throughput TCR immunosequencing, statistical association of individual TCRs with disease status, and machine learning were combined to predict cytomegalovirus infection status. In a later analysis, previously published TCR beta repertoires from hundreds of donors were re-analyzed and high-resolution HLA genotyping was added so that TCR occurrence patterns could be studied. In the later analysis, no new phenotypic data were used to find candidate immune exposures; instead, reliance was placed on TCR beta sequences and their occurrence across donors. In an earlier analysis of roughly 540 of the donors, high-throughput TCR beta sequencing was used to judge whether each TCR beta V gene segment behaved as functional or pseudogenic. Alongside the repertoire data, information on donor age, sex, ethnicity and CMV serostatus was compiled. In a later genetic analysis, genome-wide SNP genotypes for about three fifths of the roughly 670 donors were used, and that subset was treated as a discovery cohort. All discovery cohort repertoires had been generated using a single sequencing platform. Class I and class II HLA loci were covered by the typing at four-digit resolution. The number of donors typed differed by locus, with about 620-630 for A, B, C, DRB1 and DQB1, 522 for DQA1, 606 for DPA1, and some 470 for DPB1. Because of strong linkage in the cohort, a few DR-DQ haplotypes were treated as single units for association and clustering. Among 398 genotyped donors of the cohort, an average of approximately 240,000 unique TCR beta nucleotide sequences were sequenced per donor, roughly 18% of them non-productive.

This clone has just one count. Its antigen target is currently unknown. Per-base quality was not reported, and no clone a single base away is much larger than it. V and J are trimmed by 5 bases and 5 bases, and the gene matches miss 8 bases of the junction. Including the terminal cysteine and phenylalanine, the CDR3 comprises 15 residues. Just CDR3 DNA is preserved here, 45 bases in frame from base 1. From the germline V gene, CDR1 is SGHVS and CDR2 is FNYEAQ. Study-level results and caveats: When HLA alleles, especially DR and DQ, strongly co-occurred, TCR associations were difficult to assign to individual alleles. Only TCR beta chains were sequenced in this cohort, and the absence of alpha or paired-chain data limited detectable features. A total of around 150 TCR beta chains were listed by the study as associated with cytomegalovirus. Roughly uniform sequencing depth across donors was assumed in presence/absence analyses, although this assumption may not hold. Linkage disequilibrium might explain the correlated functional status among segregating V segments, but an unknown experimental factor could not be excluded. Several of the top co-occurrence clusters appeared to be linked to parvovirus B19, influenza, CMV and Epstein-Barr virus, according to a later analysis. A later analysis associated about 17,000 TCR beta sequences with specific HLA alleles at a false discovery rate of 0.05. Across donors, most TCR sequences were observed very rarely, whereas some public TCRs were present in many individuals. Because HLA typing was unavailable for some donors at each locus, only the typed subset was used in association tests. The classifier was reported to diagnose cytomegalovirus status with high specificity and sensitivity in both the original and validation cohorts. A later analysis found that most CMV-associated TCR beta chains appeared HLA-restricted, with HLA associations seemingly driven largely by CMV exposure. An earlier analysis of several hundred of the donors showed that most TCR beta V segments appeared in productive rearrangements either about 90% or about 30% of the time, which broadly matched IMGT annotations. In a later analysis, TCR association rates were found to vary across HLA loci, with the most associated TCRs seen for DRB1 alleles and the fewest for HLA-C alleles. In a later genetic analysis, a missense DCLRE1C variant was associated with V-gene and J-gene trimming of TCR beta chains, and the association was replicated in an independent cohort. Because the 87-base-pair reads could not distinguish some IMGT-functional V segments, including TRBV6-2 and TRBV6-3, those segments were excluded. A further reported finding was that TCR beta sequences accurately predicted the HLA-A and HLA-B alleles for most subjects in the first cohort. Immune exposure information for the cohort was limited to CMV serostatus. In vitro tests confirmed that a few of the cytomegalovirus-associated TCR beta chains recognize cytomegalovirus antigens. A later genetic analysis reported fewer N-insertions in productive TCRs among donors in an Asian-associated ancestry cluster than the 666-donor mean. A later analysis found that HLA-associated TCR beta chains were more clonally expanded and had lower generation probabilities than equally common non-associated chains. A cluster of highly shared sequence variants was judged likely to represent a technical artifact of the sequencing pipeline. The authors suggested that the approach could potentially be extended to other disease states and immunological phenotypes. Because counts were too low, roughly 17 rarely observed V segments, including chromosome 9 orphons, were left out of the earlier analysis of about 500 of the donors.

In total, roughly 710 healthy bone marrow donors made up the cohort. All cohort members were sampled while nominally healthy, although unrecorded immune exposures were likely present. The donor was CMV seronegative and was included in the group of about 400 seronegative cohort members. A peripheral blood sample was provided by each donor, and peripheral blood mononuclear cells were used for TCR beta sequencing. Genomic DNA was extracted from the blood cell samples with the Qiagen DNeasy Blood Extraction Kit. The method behind the library was the immunoSEQ multiplex PCR assay. For the multiplex PCR, a mixture combining 60 forward primers for TCR Vbeta segments and 13 reverse primers for TCR Jbeta segments was used. The CDR3 region of rearranged TCR beta genes was amplified from genomic DNA by a multiplex PCR assay. Amplified TCR beta libraries were sequenced as 87-base-pair reads on the Illumina HiSeq System. Concerning the study's data processing: A later analysis counted about 82 million unique TCR beta chains across the 666 repertoires, and roughly 10 million of these chains were shared by at least two donors. Raw reads were error-corrected and collapsed into unique sequences by a nearest-neighbor algorithm in which closely related sequences were merged to remove PCR and sequencing errors. CDR3 sequences were aligned to IMGT reference sequences to assign V, D and J gene segments. For a sequence to be retained, a match of at least six nucleotides was required to both a V gene segment and a J gene segment. Rearrangements were called productive when the CDR3 lacked stop codons and stayed in frame with V and J; all others were non-productive. Following IMGT convention, CDR3 was defined as the stretch from the second conserved V-encoded cysteine to the conserved J-encoded phenylalanine. The earlier analysis of fewer than 750 of the donors excluded sequences that lacked an unambiguous match to a single V gene segment. An earlier analysis of around 600 of the donors classified V segments as functional when productive rearrangements were above 56.7% and as segregating when the standard deviation between donors was above 5%. A statistical classification framework was built to diagnose cytomegalovirus status from the catalog of TCR beta chain sequences. In a later analysis, TCR nucleotide sequences were compared against IMGT/GENE-DB human TR gene sequences so that V and J genes could be assigned. In a later analysis, CDR3 sequences and most-parsimonious VDJ recombination scenarios were assigned using the TCRdist pipeline. In a later analysis, each TCR beta chain was defined by its CDR3 amino acid sequence together with its V-gene family, and reads without a unique V-gene family were excluded. A later analysis removed roughly 590 highly shared, low-generation-probability nucleotide sequences to deal with suspected cross-contamination and a sequencing artifact. In a later analysis, a clonal expansion index for each public chain was calculated from normalized within-repertoire ranks of inferred template counts. A later analysis computed generation probabilities with a VDJ recombination model fitted to out-of-frame rearrangements, and checked the results against IGoR. In a later analysis, TCR-TCR, TCR-HLA and TCR-CMV co-occurrence was scored with hypergeometric tests, and a repertoire-size bias correction was applied to TCR pairs. A later analysis estimated false discovery rates by permuting HLA or CMV assignments 20 times. In a later analysis, co-occurring TCRs were grouped using DBSCAN, with TCRdist sequence similarity added in when clustering inside HLA-allele-positive subsets. Repertoires with fewer than 30,000 or more than 120,000 public chains, plus five repertoires with anomalous nucleotide sharing, were excluded from co-occurrence clustering. Sourced from immuneACCESS, this table was stored by TCRdb with only in-frame sequences that have V and J called. A share of the clones is absent; for the studies checked, an unresolved V gene accounts for under half, and the remainder has no known explanation. V and J calls and clone size are given by that table; D and trimming were obtained from the DNA. The sample data list tens of thousands of clones, and roughly 75% of these were observed just once. The top ten constitute approximately 2% of the sample.

The chain is encoded by TRBV7-6 joined to TRBJ2-7, with 11 bases matching TRBD2. Sequenced: PBMCs. This receptor was obtained from a man aged 35-49 years in good health and CMV-seronegative. The CDR3 protein sequence reads: CASSLTGTSGHEQYF. The DNA is TGTGCCAGCAGCCTGACGGGGACTAGCGGCCACGAGCAGTACTTC.